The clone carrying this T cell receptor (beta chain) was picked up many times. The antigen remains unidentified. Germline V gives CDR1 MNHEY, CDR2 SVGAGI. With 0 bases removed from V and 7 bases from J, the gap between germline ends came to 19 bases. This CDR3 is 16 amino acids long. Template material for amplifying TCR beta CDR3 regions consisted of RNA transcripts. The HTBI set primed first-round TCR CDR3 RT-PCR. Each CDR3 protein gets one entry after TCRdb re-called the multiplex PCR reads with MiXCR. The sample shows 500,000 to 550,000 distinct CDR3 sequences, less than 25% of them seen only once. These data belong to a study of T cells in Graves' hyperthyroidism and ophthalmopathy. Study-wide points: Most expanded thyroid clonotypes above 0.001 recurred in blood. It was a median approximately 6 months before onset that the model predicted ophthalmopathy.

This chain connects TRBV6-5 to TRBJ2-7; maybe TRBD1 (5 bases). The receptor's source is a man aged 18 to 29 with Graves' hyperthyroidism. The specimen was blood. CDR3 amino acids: CASSYSPRDTFGEQYF. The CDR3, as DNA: TGTGCCAGCAGTTACTCCCCCAGGGATACTTTTGGTGAGCAGTACTTC.